Each of the 31 T cell receptor beta chains below was sequenced from the same sample in a study of blood T cell repertoires in COVID-19. Only in-frame clones appear in the TCRdb table, and some are missing; sequencing was by immunoSEQ multiplex PCR. This table has approximately 350,000 clones, about 89% appearing once. Source material: peripheral blood. The receptors come from a man between 40 and 49 years old with acute or convalescent COVID-19.

The genes are TRBV4-3 and TRBJ2-7; possibly TRBD2 for D (6 bases). V was clipped by 0 bases and J by 4 bases, with 7 bases between them. There are 13 residues in the CDR3. CDR1 is LGHNA, CDR2 YSLEER, per germline. CDR3 region: CASSQDGGYEQYF. In DNA, the CDR3 is TGCGCCAGCAGCCAAGATGGGGGGTACGAGCAGTACTTC.

A word on this clone: Relative to the germline gene, one junction end is altered; a read error may explain this. The chain recombines TRBV7-7 with TRBJ1-3, with D uncertain. This CDR3 has 13 residues. Germline-derived CDR1 and CDR2 are SSHAT and FNYEAQ (reference sequence). CDR3 protein: CASSLARGNTIYF. CDR3 nucleotides: TGTGCTAGCAGCTTAGCGCGGGGAAACACCATATATTTT.

The chain combines TRBV3-1 (or the pseudogene TRBV3-2) with TRBJ2-7; 7 nucleotides agree with TRBD1. Trimming at V came to 3 bases and at J to 7 bases, leaving 9 bases not matched to a gene. The CDR3 is made up of 14 amino acids. Germline V gene lookup returns CDR1 LGHDT and CDR2 YNNKEL (reference sequence). The CDR3 protein is CASSHFDRVEEQYF. The CDR3, as DNA: TGTGCCAGCAGCCACTTCGACAGGGTTGAAGAGCAGTACTTC.

The chain carries TRBV28 and TRBJ1-1, with a tentative D call TRBD1 (6 bases). The CDR3 is made up of 14 amino acids. The V gene's germline CDR1 is MDHEN and CDR2 SYDVKM. Trimming left V 4 bases short and J 1 base short, with 10 bases between. The CDR3 sequence: CASSSGQRNTEAFF. The CDR3 nucleotides read TGTGCCAGCAGTTCCGGACAGCGGAACACTGAAGCTTTCTTT.

This clone was observed once. V is TRBV5-6 and J is TRBJ2-7; possible D gene TRBD1, 6 bases. Germline V gene sequence: CDR1 SGHDT, CDR2 YYEEEE. The CDR3 extends over 15 amino acids. Trimming removed 4 bases from V and 0 bases from J, with 14 bases in between. CDR3 in amino acids: CASSARDTRSYEQYF. CDR3 nucleotides: TGTGCCAGCAGCGCCCGGGACACACGCTCCTACGAGCAGTACTTC. The whole variable domain, remainder taken from reference TRBV5-6 and TRBJ2-7, is DAGVTQSPTHLIKTRGQQVTLRCSPKSGHDTVSWYQQALGQGPQFIFQYYEEEERQRGNFPDRFSGHQFPNYSSELNVNALLLGDSALYLCASSARDTRSYEQYFGPGTRLTVT.

This clone was found once. J is TRBJ1-2 and V is TRBV20-1; D remains ambiguous. The germline CDR1 and CDR2 sequences are DFQATT and SNEGSKA (reference sequence). V dropped 3 bases and J dropped 2 bases, with 13 bases sitting between them. The CDR3 consists of 14 residues. The CDR3 DNA reads as TGCAGTGCTAGTAAGGAGTTTGGGAACTATGGCTACACCTTC. Protein sequence: CSASKEFGNYGYTF.

This chain uses TRBV27 with TRBJ2-5; 8 bases are shared with TRBD2. Unmatched junction bases numbered 8, after V lost 0 bases and J lost 2 bases. This CDR3 is built from 17 residues. CDR1 is MNHEY, CDR2 SMNVEV, per germline (reference sequence). CDR3 in DNA: TGTGCCAGCAGTTTATCGTGGGCTAGCGGGCAACAAGAGACCCAGTACTTC. Encoded protein: CASSLSWASGQQETQYF.

J is TRBJ1-1 and V is TRBV13; 10 bases are a match to TRBD1. The CDR3 is made up of 16 amino acids. V lost 7 bases, J lost 4 bases, and 12 bases stayed unmatched. CDR1 is PRHDT, CDR2 FYEKMQ, per germline (reference sequence). The CDR3 protein is CASTQTGTGASTEAFF. The CDR3 DNA reads as TGTGCCAGCACGCAAACCGGGACAGGGGCAAGCACTGAAGCTTTCTTT.

This rearrangement joins TRBV27 to TRBJ1-1; D gene unclear. CDR3 length: 15 residues. Trimming cost V 4 bases and J 0 bases, with 12 bases left between them. The germline V gene has CDR1 MNHEY and CDR2 SMNVEV (reference sequence). The CDR3 here is CASSSWGGLNTEAFF. The CDR3 nucleotides are TGTGCCAGCAGTTCGTGGGGAGGGTTGAACACTGAAGCTTTCTTT.

This clone is a singleton in its sample. V usage is TRBV12-3 or TRBV12-4 and J usage is TRBJ1-2, with 8 bases fitting TRBD1. The CDR3 is 12 amino acids. Losses at the gene ends were 6 bases for V and 7 bases for J; bases not matched to a gene: 4. CDR3 sequence: CASRPGGSGYTF. The CDR3 bases are TGTGCCAGCAGACCAGGGGGCTCTGGCTACACCTTC.

CDR3 amino acids: CASSEQAYRYGYTF. The CDR3 DNA follows: TGTGCCAGCTCGGAACAGGCTTATCGTTATGGCTACACCTTC. The chain recombines TRBV2 with TRBJ1-2; D perhaps matches TRBD1 (5 bases). Trimming took 8 bases from V and 5 from J, leaving 18 bases between them. Germline CDR1 reads SNHLY; CDR2 reads FYNNEI. The CDR3 length is 14 residues. Using reference TRBV2 and TRBJ1-2 for the parts outside the CDR3, the full variable domain is EPEVTQTPSHQVTQMGQEVILRCVPISNHLYFYWYRQILGQKVEFLVSFYNNEISEKSEIFDDQFSVERPDGSNFTLKIRSTKLEDSAMYFCASSEQAYRYGYTFGSGTRLTVV.

The genes are TRBV6-5 and TRBJ1-3; D not resolved. V dropped 2 bases and J dropped 0 bases, with 5 bases sitting between them. Germline assignment: CDR1 MNHEY and CDR2 SVGAGI. The CDR3 is 14 amino acids. DNA of the CDR3: TGTGCCAGCAGTTACGAGTCCTCTGGAAACACCATATATTTT. Its translation is CASSYESSGNTIYF.

The chain recombines TRBV30 with TRBJ1-2; tentative D call: TRBD1 (5 bases). With 1 base removed from V and 3 bases from J, the gap between germline ends came to 15 bases. The CDR3 runs 15 residues. CDR1 GTSNPN and CDR2 SVGIG come from the germline V gene (reference sequence). The CDR3 coding sequence is TGTGCCTGGAGTGGAGTGGGGCATAAGGACTATGGCTACACCTTC. Translating gives CAWSGVGHKDYGYTF.

The rearrangement joins TRBV2 to TRBJ2-1; weak D call: TRBD1 (6 bases). Germline V gene lookup returns CDR1 SNHLY and CDR2 FYNNEI. V gave up 6 bases and J gave up 4 bases, with 16 bases separating them. The CDR3 spans 15 residues. This CDR3 is CASSGTGTPYNEQFF. As DNA, the CDR3 is TGTGCCAGCAGCGGGACCGGGACACCTTACAATGAGCAGTTCTTC.

The V and J genes are TRBV2 and TRBJ2-7; TRBD1 agrees at 10 bases. V dropped 8 bases and J dropped 0; count of bases not matched to a gene: 7. Looked up from germline, CDR1 is SNHLY and CDR2 is FYNNEI. The CDR3 is made up of 15 amino acids. The CDR3 DNA follows: TGTGCCAGCGCCTGGACAGGGGGGCACTCCTACGAGCAGTACTTC. This gives the protein CASAWTGGHSYEQYF.

The rearrangement links TRBV5-1 to TRBJ1-3; a weak D match, TRBD1 (6 bases). The V and J ends lost 7 bases and 4 bases respectively, with 15 bases between them. Germline-derived CDR1 and CDR2 are SGHRS and YFSETQ. The CDR3 has 14 amino acids. In nucleotides, the CDR3 is TGCGCCAGCTCCACTCAGACAGGCGGAAACACCATATATTTT. Its protein is CASSTQTGGNTIYF.

The chain employs TRBV9 and TRBJ1-6, with D perhaps matching TRBD1 (5 bases). The germline gives CDR1 SGDLS, CDR2 YYNGEE. The CDR3 loop spans 16 amino acids. Trimming cost V 4 bases and J 4 bases, with 15 bases left between them. The chain's CDR3 is CASSTMSGGYNSPLHF. DNA of the CDR3: TGTGCCAGCAGCACCATGTCGGGGGGGTATAATTCACCCCTCCACTTT.

The chain recombines TRBV4-2 with TRBJ1-5; 7 nucleotides align to TRBD1. The CDR3 sequence is 15 residues long. Per germline, CDR1 LGHNA and CDR2 YNFKEQ. V lost 0 bases to trimming and J lost 7 bases; unmatched junction nucleotides: 6. CDR3 residues: CASSQDRGKGQPQHF. The CDR3 coding sequence is TGTGCCAGCAGCCAAGACAGGGGGAAGGGGCAGCCCCAGCATTTT.

The chain links TRBV7-9 to TRBJ2-5; 9 positions match TRBD1. Germline V gives CDR1 SEHNR, CDR2 FQNEAQ (reference sequence). The CDR3 consists of 14 residues. Trimming took 3 bases from V and 5 from J; bases not matched to a gene: 4. CDR3 DNA: TGTGCCAGCAGCTTGGGACAGGGATGGGAGACCCAGTACTTC. Encoded protein: CASSLGQGWETQYF. Full variable domain (remainder filled in from reference TRBV7-9 and TRBJ2-5): DTGVSQNPRHKITKRGQNVTFRCDPISEHNRLYWYRQTLGQGPEFLTYFQNEAQLEKSRLLSDRFSAERPKGSFSTLEIQRTEQGDSAMYLCASSLGQGWETQYFGPGTRLLVL.

This clone has more than one count but fewer than ten. The chain joins TRBV11-2 to TRBJ1-6; a possible D gene is TRBD1 (6 bases). Germline-derived CDR1 and CDR2 are SGHAT and FQNNGV. V was shortened by 3 bases and J by 7 bases, with 13 bases between the two germline ends. This CDR3 spans 15 amino acids. DNA for the CDR3: TGTGCCAGCAGCTTCTTTTACAGGGAAAATTCACCCCTCCACTTT. It translates to CASSFFYRENSPLHF. Filled out from reference TRBV11-2 and TRBJ1-6, the complete variable domain reads EAGVAQSPRYKIIEKRQSVAFWCNPISGHATLYWYQQILGQGPKLLIQFQNNGVVDDSQLPKDRFSAERLKGVDSTLKIQPAKLEDSAVYLCASSFFYRENSPLHFGNGTRLTVT.

The chain has TRBV7-9 and TRBJ2-7; TRBD1 aligns across 9 bases. V dropped 5 bases and J dropped 2; count of bases not matched to a gene: 7. The CDR3 spans 15 residues. Per the germline V gene, CDR1 is SEHNR and CDR2 is FQNEAQ (reference sequence). The CDR3 DNA follows: TGTGCCAGCAGCACAACCGGGACAGGGCCCTACGAGCAGTACTTC. This sequence encodes CASSTTGTGPYEQYF.

This chain connects TRBV9 to TRBJ2-7; D unresolved. From germline, CDR1 is SGDLS and CDR2 YYNGEE. Trimming took 4 bases from V and 1 from J, leaving 6 bases between them. This CDR3 has 12 amino acids. CDR3 protein: CASSPESYEQYF. In DNA, the CDR3 is TGTGCCAGCAGCCCGGAGTCCTACGAGCAGTACTTC.

This chain links TRBV5-1 with TRBJ2-1; D remains ambiguous. Trimming shortened V by 0 bases and J by 0 bases, and 7 bases separated the two germline ends. Germline loops: CDR1 SGHRS, CDR2 YFSETQ. This CDR3 is built from 15 residues. The CDR3 loop reads CASSLDSSSYNEQFF. CDR3 sequence (DNA): TGCGCCAGCAGCTTGGACTCGAGCTCCTACAATGAGCAGTTCTTC.

The gene calls are TRBV5-1 and TRBJ2-5; the match to TRBD1 covers 9 bases. The CDR3 has 15 amino acids. J gave up 5 bases and V 4 bases, and 9 bases lay outside the gene matches. Germline loops: CDR1 SGHRS, CDR2 YFSETQ. CDR3 protein: CASSLDRGPGETQYF. Written as DNA, the CDR3 is TGCGCCAGCAGCCTGGACAGGGGTCCGGGGGAGACCCAGTACTTC.

The gene calls are TRBV3-1 (or the pseudogene TRBV3-2) and TRBJ1-1; D unresolved. With 3 bases removed from V and 3 bases from J, the gap between germline ends came to 11 bases. The CDR3 extends over 14 amino acids. Germline CDR1 and CDR2: LGHDT and YNNKEL (reference sequence). This CDR3 is CASSHAGRDTEAFF. In nucleotides, the CDR3 is TGTGCCAGCAGCCACGCGGGGAGGGACACTGAAGCTTTCTTT.

The chain joins TRBV5-5 to TRBJ1-1, with 9 nucleotides matching TRBD1. V shed 0 bases, J shed 4 bases, and the junction held 4 bases outside the gene matches. The CDR3 totals 15 residues. CDR1 and CDR2 (germline): SGHKS, YYEKEE (reference sequence). In DNA form, the CDR3 reads TGTGCCAGCAGCTTGGAGGGGACAGGGTTCACTGAAGCTTTCTTT. Its protein product is CASSLEGTGFTEAFF.

This clone was observed a handful of times. The chain is built from TRBV6-1 and TRBJ1-4; D might be TRBD1 (6 bases). V dropped 2 bases and J dropped 6 bases, with 19 bases sitting between them. CDR3 length: 17 residues. Germline values: CDR1 MNHNS, CDR2 SASEGT. The CDR3 protein is CASSESRGAGVDEKLFF. DNA of the CDR3: TGTGCCAGCAGTGAATCTCGGGGCGCAGGGGTTGATGAAAAACTGTTTTTT.

The chain combines TRBV19 with TRBJ1-2, with a weak D call TRBD1 (6 bases). Germline V gene sequence: CDR1 LNHDA, CDR2 SQIVND (reference sequence). The CDR3 loop spans 14 amino acids. V lost 8 bases and J lost 1, with 14 bases in between. CDR3 sequence: CASAGQLYNYGYTF. DNA of the CDR3: TGTGCCAGTGCAGGACAGCTTTATAACTATGGCTACACCTTC.

The rearrangement links TRBV5-4 to TRBJ2-1, with TRBD2 identical over 13 bases. CDR1 and CDR2 (germline): SGHNT, YYREEE (reference sequence). V gave up 8 bases and J gave up 8 bases; unmatched junction bases: 19. The CDR3 spans 18 residues. In DNA, the CDR3 is TGTGCCAGGGCGACCGGGACTAGCGGGGTTCATTGTGTCGATGAGCAGTTCTTC. As protein: CARATGTSGVHCVDEQFF.

The chain joins TRBV2 to TRBJ2-7; D not certain. Trimming took off 4 bases at V and 0 bases at J, with 13 bases between the two ends. The CDR3 is 15 amino acids. Looked up from germline, CDR1 is SNHLY and CDR2 is FYNNEI. The CDR3 sequence is CASSGAGAHSYEQYF. CDR3 nucleotide sequence: TGTGCCAGCAGTGGCGCAGGCGCCCACTCCTACGAGCAGTACTTC. Combining the CDR3 with reference TRBV2 and TRBJ2-7 gives the whole variable domain EPEVTQTPSHQVTQMGQEVILRCVPISNHLYFYWYRQILGQKVEFLVSFYNNEISEKSEIFDDQFSVERPDGSNFTLKIRSTKLEDSAMYFCASSGAGAHSYEQYFGPGTRLTVT.

This clone was picked up a small number of times. This sequence joins TRBV5-1 and TRBJ1-1; 9 bases agree with TRBD1. CDR3 size: 14 residues. The ends lost 0 bases at V and 5 bases at J; junction bases unmatched: 2. Germline V gene sequence: CDR1 SGHRS, CDR2 YFSETQ. CDR3 nucleotide sequence: TGCGCCAGCAGCTTGGACAGGGGGCAAACTGAAGCTTTCTTT. Its translation is CASSLDRGQTEAFF.